One sample yielded the 10 T cell receptor beta chains listed below, sequenced in a study of T cells in Graves' hyperthyroidism and ophthalmopathy. Researchers amplified the TCR beta CDR3 regions from RNA transcripts. A first-round RT-PCR of the TCR CDR3 used the HTBI primer set. TCRdb itself ran the multiplex PCR reads through MiXCR, one entry per CDR3 protein. The table has roughly 300,000 distinct CDR3 sequences, over 11% seen once. The sequencing sample was made of blood. The source is a woman aged 25 to 39 with Graves' hyperthyroidism.

Many counts were recorded for this clonotype. The V and J genes are TRBV5-1 and TRBJ1-4; TRBD1 is a possible D gene (5 bases). Germline V gene data show CDR1 as SGHRS and CDR2 as YFSETQ. Deletions cut 4 bases from V and 6 bases from J, with 16 bases between. The CDR3 covers 15 residues. CDR3 DNA sequence: TGCGCCAGCAGCAGTCACGGGGGTTGGGATGAAAAACTGTTTTTT. It yields the protein CASSSHGGWDEKLFF.

There are a few counts of this clonotype. The CDR3: CASSQATSTSGYSDTQYF. The DNA for the CDR3 is TGTGCCAGCAGCCAAGCCACCTCTACTAGCGGGTACTCAGATACGCAGTATTTT. The rearrangement joins TRBV11-2 to TRBJ2-3, with TRBD2 matching over 9 bases. The CDR3 covers 18 residues. J gave up 4 bases and V 5 bases, and 16 bases lay outside the gene matches. Germline V lookup: CDR1 SGHAT, CDR2 FQNNGV.

This clonotype was counted only a few times. The chain couples TRBV19 to TRBJ1-5; 8 bases are shared with TRBD1. Germline assignment: CDR1 LNHDA and CDR2 SQIVND (reference sequence). This CDR3 region has 12 residues. CDR3 region: CATRGLRQPQHF. The CDR3 nucleotides read TGTGCTACCAGGGGGCTGCGTCAGCCCCAGCATTTT.

This clonotype was observed a handful of times. The rearrangement links TRBV10-3 to TRBJ2-1; D gene unclear. Looked up from germline, CDR1 is ENHRY and CDR2 is SYGVKD. V was cut by 2 bases and J by 9 bases, with 14 bases left in between. The CDR3 extends over 14 amino acids. CDR3 sequence: CAISESLLGIEQFF. The CDR3 DNA follows: TGTGCCATCAGTGAGAGTTTGTTGGGGATTGAGCAGTTCTTC.

At least ten counts were recorded for this clonotype. The rearrangement links TRBV12-3 or TRBV12-4 to TRBJ1-1; no reliable D call. V was pared by 4 bases and J by 7 bases, with 13 bases between. CDR3 size: 13 residues. In nucleotides, the CDR3 is TGTGCCAGCAGTTCAAAGAGACGGATTGAAGCTTTCTTT. This encodes CASSSKRRIEAFF.

This clonotype came up a few times. The chain is built from TRBV12-3 or TRBV12-4 and TRBJ2-7; a weak D match, TRBD1 (6 bases). This CDR3 has 14 amino acids. V was trimmed by 4 bases and J by 0 bases, leaving 10 bases between them. Here the CDR3 reads CASSSQGVSYEQYF. CDR3 DNA: TGTGCCAGCAGTTCACAGGGCGTCTCCTACGAGCAGTACTTC.

This clonotype was seen repeatedly, ten times or more. The rearrangement uses TRBV28 and TRBJ1-4; D gene uncertain. V gave up 4 bases and J gave up 8 bases, with 17 bases separating them. This CDR3 comprises 15 residues. CDR1 and CDR2 from the germline V gene are MDHEN and SYDVKM. DNA for the CDR3: TGTGCCAGCAGTTCGGGGTTGGAGGTGGAAGAAAAACTGTTTTTT. Translating it yields CASSSGLEVEEKLFF.

In its sample, this clonotype was seen a few times. This chain uses TRBV11-1 with TRBJ2-2; no definite D call. Deletions cut 5 bases from V and 2 bases from J, with 12 bases between. The CDR3 has 15 amino acids. The germline CDR1 and CDR2 sequences are SGHAT and FQDESV (reference sequence). CDR3 coding DNA: TGTGCCAGCAGCCGAAGTAGGGTTAACACCGGGGAGCTGTTTTTT. This gives the protein CASSRSRVNTGELFF.

This clonotype appeared many times. In nucleotides, the CDR3 is TGTGCCAGTAGTATAAGACAGAGTAGCAATCAGCCCCAGCATTTT. It yields the protein CASSIRQSSNQPQHF. The rearrangement uses TRBV19 and TRBJ1-5; a weak D match, TRBD1 (5 bases). The CDR3 is 15 residues long. CDR1 is LNHDA and CDR2 is SQIVND in the germline V gene (reference sequence). V was cut by 2 bases and J by 0 bases, with 8 bases left in between.

This clonotype came up many times. This chain links TRBV2 with TRBJ2-7; D gene uncertain. Per the germline V gene, CDR1 is SNHLY and CDR2 is FYNNEI. The CDR3 is 11 amino acids. The V end lost 7 bases, the J end lost 2 bases, and 6 bases lay between the germline ends. The CDR3 DNA follows: TGTGCCAGCAAGAATACCTACGAGCAGTACTTC. It encodes CASKNTYEQYF.